One sample yielded the 18 T cell receptor beta chains listed below, sequenced in a study of coeliac disease. Using immunoSEQ multiplex PCR, the repertoire was profiled, and TCRdb retains in-frame clones only, with some absent. The sample carries several thousand clones, around 60% recorded once. Sequencing was carried out using lamina propria lymphocytes from the gut. The origin of the receptors is a woman between 55 and 75 years old with active celiac disease.

CDR3: CASSVAGTSGYEQYF. CDR3 sequence (DNA): TGTGCCAGCAGCGTAGCCGGGACTAGCGGTTACGAGCAGTACTTC. The rearrangement joins TRBV5-5 to TRBJ2-7; TRBD2 matches 11 bases. Germline CDR1 SGHKS, CDR2 YYEKEE (reference sequence). The CDR3 runs to 15 residues. V was pared by 4 bases and J by 4 bases, with 7 bases of the junction left unmatched. The variable domain in full, with the rest retrieved from reference TRBV5-5 and TRBJ2-7, is DAGVTQSPTHLIKTRGQQVTLRCSPISGHKSVSWYQQVLGQGPQFIFQYYEKEERGRGNFPDRFSARQFPNYSSELNVNALLLGDSALYLCASSVAGTSGYEQYFGPGTRLTVT.

This clone was seen only a few times. V usage is TRBV6-6 and J usage is TRBJ1-3; tentatively, D is TRBD1 (6 bases). V lost 10 bases and J 4 bases, leaving 20 bases between the germline ends. Germline loops: CDR1 MNHNY, CDR2 SVGAGI (reference sequence). The CDR3 is 15 residues long. CDR3 loop: CATSARKGQGNTIYF. CDR3 bases: TGTGCCACCTCCGCCCGAAAAGGACAGGGAAACACCATATATTTT.

In its sample, this clone ranks as medium-sized. V usage is TRBV29-1 and J usage is TRBJ1-1; D is perhaps TRBD1 (5 bases). V lost 2 bases, J lost 1 base, and 8 bases lay in between. Germline-derived CDR1 and CDR2 are SQVTM and ANQGSEA. This CDR3 is 13 amino acids long. CDR3 in amino acids: CSVERQQNTEAFF. The CDR3 DNA sequence: TGCAGCGTTGAACGACAGCAGAACACTGAAGCTTTCTTT.

By share of the sample, this clone is medium-sized (0.01 to 0.1%). The chain is built from TRBV5-1 and TRBJ1-4; 9 nucleotides agree with TRBD1. Losses at the gene ends were 3 bases for V and 9 bases for J; bases not matched to a gene: 9. This CDR3 comprises 15 residues. Germline values: CDR1 SGHRS, CDR2 YFSETQ. The CDR3 region is CASSSGGTGNKKLFF. The CDR3 DNA reads as TGCGCCAGCAGCTCGGGGGGGACAGGGAACAAAAAACTGTTTTTT.

With regard to this clone: The junction differs from germline at one of its ends, possibly a read error. The chain is built from TRBV7-2 and TRBJ2-3; 7 bases match TRBD2. The CDR3 covers 16 residues. Per germline, CDR1 SGHTA and CDR2 FQGNSA. The CDR3 reads CASSWLTLAGTHTQYF. The CDR3 DNA is TGTGCCAGCAGCTGGCTGACTTTAGCGGGCACACATACGCAGTATTTT. Combining the CDR3 with reference TRBV7-2 and TRBJ2-3 gives the whole variable domain GAGVSQSPSNKVTEKGKDVELRCDPISGHTALYWYRQSLGQGLEFLIYFQGNSAPDKSGLPSDRFSAERTGGSVSTLTIQRTQQEDSAVYLCASSWLTLAGTHTQYFGPGTRLTVL.

The CDR3 coding sequence is TGTGCCAGCAGCTTGTTCTTGAGTCTAGCGGGGAGGGTATACAATGAGCAGTTCTTC. Its protein is CASSLFLSLAGRVYNEQFF. The gene calls are TRBV11-2 and TRBJ2-1; 9 nucleotides agree with TRBD2. Trimming at V came to 3 bases and at J to 4 bases, leaving 16 bases not matched to a gene. CDR1 SGHAT and CDR2 FQNNGV come from the germline V gene. CDR3 length: 19 residues.

The table lists this clone with a count of one. This chain connects TRBV28 to TRBJ2-3, with 12 bases aligning to TRBD2. Per germline, CDR1 MDHEN and CDR2 SYDVKM. The CDR3 runs 15 residues. J was trimmed by 3 bases and V by 6 bases; bases with no gene match: 4. In DNA form, the CDR3 reads TGTGCCAGCAGCTCTAGCGGGAGGGGAACAGATACGCAGTATTTT. Its translation is CASSSSGRGTDTQYF.

The chain couples TRBV6-5 to TRBJ2-1, with 7 bases lining up with TRBD1. V trimming: 5 bases; J trimming: 15 bases; junction bases outside the gene matches: 7. Germline V gene lookup returns CDR1 MNHEY and CDR2 SVGAGI. CDR3 length equals 11 residues. The CDR3 DNA follows: TGTGCCAGCAGTCAAACAGGGGATTGGTTCTTC. The encoded protein is CASSQTGDWFF.

The chain couples TRBV28 to TRBJ2-7, with 11 nucleotides matching TRBD2. The V segment lost 6 bases and the J segment 4 bases; nucleotides outside the gene matches: 11. Per the germline V gene, CDR1 is MDHEN and CDR2 is SYDVKM. This CDR3 contains 16 residues. In nucleotides, the CDR3 is TGTGCCAGCAGAGCCACACTAGCGGGAGTAAGGTACGAGCAGTACTTC. This codes for CASRATLAGVRYEQYF.

This sequence joins TRBV14 and TRBJ2-7; no clear D. The CDR3 extends over 15 amino acids. Germline loops: CDR1 SGHDN, CDR2 FVKESK. Trimming took off 0 bases at V and 2 bases at J, with 11 bases between the two ends. The CDR3 sequence: CASSQELVVAYEQYF. The CDR3 nucleotides are TGTGCCAGCAGCCAAGAATTAGTCGTAGCCTACGAGCAGTACTTC.

The V gene is TRBV5-1, the J gene TRBJ2-4, with TRBD2 as a possible D gene (6 bases). The CDR3 runs 14 residues. The V gene's germline CDR1 is SGHRS and CDR2 YFSETQ. V was pared by 7 bases and J by 8 bases, with 19 bases between. CDR3 sequence: CASGLSGGNDIQYF. The CDR3 DNA reads TGCGCCAGCGGCCTCTCCGGCGGGAACGACATTCAGTACTTC. The whole variable domain, remainder taken from reference TRBV5-1 and TRBJ2-4, is KAGVTQTPRYLIKTRGQQVTLSCSPISGHRSVSWYQQTPGQGLQFLFEYFSETQRNKGNFPGRFSGRQFSNSRSEMNVSTLELGDSALYLCASGLSGGNDIQYFGAGTRLSVL.

V gene TRBV6-6 combines with J gene TRBJ2-7; perhaps TRBD1 as D (6 bases). V dropped 6 bases and J dropped 2 bases, with 20 bases sitting between them. This CDR3 comprises 16 residues. Germline-derived CDR1 and CDR2 are MNHNY and SVGAGI (reference sequence). The DNA for the CDR3 is TGTGCCAGCAGAACCGGGACAACTAAAACCCCCTACGAGCAGTACTTC. It translates to CASRTGTTKTPYEQYF.

The chain has TRBV30 and TRBJ1-5; no clear D gene. The V end was cut by 2 bases, the J end by 6 bases, with 11 bases between. The CDR3 covers 13 residues. From germline, CDR1 is GTSNPN and CDR2 SVGIG (reference sequence). The CDR3 DNA sequence: TGTGCCTGGAGTAGAACAGTCGGTCAGCCCCAGCATTTT. Translating it yields CAWSRTVGQPQHF.

There are a few counts of this clone. The V gene is TRBV11-2, the J gene TRBJ2-3; D may be TRBD2 (5 bases). The CDR3 consists of 15 residues. Trimming removed 3 bases from V and 0 bases from J, with 10 bases in between. Germline lookup yields CDR1 SGHAT and CDR2 FQNNGV. The CDR3 DNA reads TGTGCCAGCAGCTTGTCCGCGGGCAGCACAGATACGCAGTATTTT. Amino acid sequence: CASSLSAGSTDTQYF.

V usage is TRBV4-2 and J usage is TRBJ2-5; the D gene is possibly TRBD2 (7 bases). Germline loops: CDR1 LGHNA, CDR2 YNFKEQ. The CDR3 extends over 20 amino acids. V was trimmed by 4 bases and J by 2 bases, leaving 29 bases between them. This CDR3 reads CASSPKMGGARASRQETQYF. The DNA for the CDR3 is TGTGCCAGCAGCCCAAAAATGGGGGGGGCGCGCGCCTCCCGACAAGAGACCCAGTACTTC.

The V gene is TRBV18, the J gene TRBJ1-1, with unresolved D. V was cut by 5 bases and J by 1 base, with 8 bases left in between. CDR1 and CDR2 from the germline V gene are KGHSH and LQKENI. The length of the CDR3 is 13 residues. CDR3: CASSTDTNTEAFF. The DNA of the CDR3 is TGTGCCAGCTCAACAGACACGAACACTGAAGCTTTCTTT. The full variable domain, its missing parts supplied by reference TRBV18 and TRBJ1-1, is NAGVMQNPRHLVRRRGQEARLRCSPMKGHSHVYWYRQLPEEGLKFMVYLQKENIIDESGMPKERFSAEFPKEGPSILRIQQVVRGDSAAYFCASSTDTNTEAFFGQGTRLTVV.

This chain links TRBV28 with TRBJ1-5; a possible D gene is TRBD1 (5 bases). Germline V gives CDR1 MDHEN, CDR2 SYDVKM. V was pared by 7 bases and J by 6 bases, with 16 bases between. The CDR3 sequence is 14 residues long. The CDR3 bases are TGTGCCAGCACTATGCGGGGGAGGGGTCAGCCCCAGCATTTT. It translates to CASTMRGRGQPQHF.

V usage is TRBV5-6 and J usage is TRBJ2-3; 7 bases are shared with TRBD1. The V gene end was trimmed by 4 bases and the J gene end by 3 bases; junction bases not matched to a gene: 11. CDR1 and CDR2 (germline): SGHDT, YYEEEE. This CDR3 spans 16 amino acids. The CDR3 DNA reads TGTGCCAGCAGCCAACAGGGGCCCTACCTGACAGATACGCAGTATTTT. Amino acids: CASSQQGPYLTDTQYF.